The 16 T cell receptor beta chains listed next were all sequenced from one sample in a study of beta chain features in type 1 diabetes. The isolated RNA, all of it, was reverse transcribed, so expressed TCRB transcripts were what got sequenced. Assay: immunoSEQ multiplex PCR; the TCRdb copy retains only in-frame clones and omits some. The top ten hold 0.035% to 0.055% of the sample, which has 350,000 or so clones, around 19% seen once. Sequencing was done on a sample of naive CD4+ T cells from blood. All receptors derive from a woman between 18 and 29 years old in good health.

The V gene is TRBV5-4, the J gene TRBJ2-7; D may be TRBD1 (6 bases). Trimming removed 4 bases from V and 6 bases from J, with 14 bases in between. Germline assignment: CDR1 SGHNT and CDR2 YYREEE (reference sequence). This CDR3 is 13 amino acids long. The CDR3 loop reads CASSLRQDGEQYF. The CDR3 bases are TGTGCCAGCAGCCTGCGACAGGACGGCGAGCAGTACTTC.

This clone turned up a few times. This sequence joins TRBV5-1 and TRBJ2-5; TRBD1 agrees at 7 bases. The trim removed 3 bases at V and 0 bases at J, leaving 5 bases unmatched. CDR3 length: 15 amino acids. Germline lookup yields CDR1 SGHRS and CDR2 YFSETQ. CDR3 residues: CASSWGDRDQETQYF. CDR3 DNA sequence: TGCGCCAGCAGCTGGGGTGACAGGGACCAAGAGACCCAGTACTTC.

This clone was counted only a few times. The rearrangement uses TRBV4-1 and TRBJ1-4; tentatively, D is TRBD1 (5 bases). The V end lost 0 bases, the J end lost 7 bases, and 18 bases lay between the germline ends. The germline V gene encodes CDR1 MGHRA and CDR2 YSYEKL. The CDR3 covers 17 residues. The DNA of the CDR3 is TGCGCCAGCAGCCAAGATCCGCGTACGACAGCGGGTGAAAAACTGTTTTTT. This sequence encodes CASSQDPRTTAGEKLFF.

The chain is built from TRBV30 and TRBJ1-4, with TRBD1 matching over 7 bases. Germline V lookup: CDR1 GTSNPN, CDR2 SVGIG (reference sequence). V lost 0 bases and J lost 8; bases outside the gene matches: 3. The CDR3 is 13 residues long. The DNA of the CDR3 is TGTGCCTGGAGTGTAAGGGGGCGAGAAAAACTGTTTTTT. It is translated as CAWSVRGREKLFF.

In the case of this clone: The same CDR3 arises from other DNA sequences in this sample as well. The chain is built from TRBV7-2 and TRBJ2-5; no definite D call. V gave up 5 bases and J gave up 2 bases, with 3 bases separating them. Germline V gene lookup returns CDR1 SGHTA and CDR2 FQGNSA. The CDR3 runs 11 residues. The CDR3 is CASSLQETQYF. The CDR3 nucleotides are TGTGCCAGCAGCCTTCAAGAGACCCAGTACTTC.

The chain joins TRBV11-2 to TRBJ2-3; tentative D call: TRBD1 (5 bases). Germline CDR1 is SGHAT and CDR2 is FQNNGV. This CDR3 spans 14 amino acids. Trimming removed 0 bases from V and 7 bases from J, with 11 bases in between. The DNA of the CDR3 is TGTGCCAGCAGCTTAGAGGCAGGGTGGAATACGCAGTATTTT. The encoded protein is CASSLEAGWNTQYF.

The chain combines TRBV7-9 with TRBJ1-6, with D hard to call. CDR1 SEHNR and CDR2 FQNEAQ come from the germline V gene (reference sequence). The CDR3 length is 14 residues. The V end was cut by 0 bases, the J end by 8 bases, with 8 bases between. CDR3 DNA: TGTGCCAGCAGCTTAGCGGGCGTCTATTCACCCCTCCACTTT. Translated: CASSLAGVYSPLHF.

This clone was recorded a few times. The chain recombines TRBV5-1 with TRBJ2-3; TRBD2 is a possible D gene (6 bases). The CDR3 spans 15 residues. The V gene lost 2 bases and the J gene lost 0 bases, with 10 bases spanning the gap. CDR1 is SGHRS and CDR2 is YFSETQ in the germline V gene. This chain's CDR3 is CASSFGGTSTDTQYF. DNA of the CDR3: TGCGCCAGCAGCTTTGGAGGGACTAGCACAGATACGCAGTATTTT.

This sequence joins TRBV5-1 and TRBJ1-2, with D uncertain. The CDR3 loop spans 14 amino acids. The germline V and J ends were trimmed by 4 bases and 8 bases, with 18 bases remaining between them. Germline assignment: CDR1 SGHRS and CDR2 YFSETQ. For the CDR3, the DNA is TGCGCCAGCAGCCCCCAGCCCGGGCGGGAGGGCTACACCTTC. Translation: CASSPQPGREGYTF. Supplemented by reference TRBV5-1 and TRBJ1-2, the full variable domain reads KAGVTQTPRYLIKTRGQQVTLSCSPISGHRSVSWYQQTPGQGLQFLFEYFSETQRNKGNFPGRFSGRQFSNSRSEMNVSTLELGDSALYLCASSPQPGREGYTFGSGTRLTVV.

The V gene is TRBV6-6, the J gene TRBJ2-7; D is ambiguous. From germline, CDR1 is MNHNY and CDR2 SVGAGI (reference sequence). V was cut by 4 bases and J by 3 bases, with 10 bases left in between. CDR3 length: 13 amino acids. DNA for the CDR3: TGTGCCAGCAGTTTGGGCAGATACTACGAGCAGTACTTC. Translation: CASSLGRYYEQYF.

This clone was detected a few times. The rearrangement links TRBV18 to TRBJ2-1, with TRBD2 matching over 8 bases. The CDR3 loop spans 13 amino acids. Germline lookup yields CDR1 KGHSH and CDR2 LQKENI. J gave up 7 bases and V 4 bases, and 3 bases lay outside the gene matches. CDR3 nucleotide sequence: TGTGCCAGCTCACTCGGGACTAGGAATGAGCAGTTCTTC. Amino acid sequence: CASSLGTRNEQFF.

This clone was found a few times. The chain employs TRBV4-1 and TRBJ2-1; 7 bases fit TRBD2. The CDR3 runs to 15 residues. The ends lost 3 bases at V and 5 bases at J; junction bases unmatched: 7. Germline assignment: CDR1 MGHRA and CDR2 YSYEKL. The CDR3 DNA reads TGCGCCAGCAGCCACGGACTAGGAGGAAACAATGAGCAGTTCTTC. It is translated as CASSHGLGGNNEQFF.

The gene calls are TRBV30 and TRBJ1-6; 9 positions agree with TRBD1. V trimming: 4 bases; J trimming: 10 bases; junction bases outside the gene matches: 8. Per germline, CDR1 GTSNPN and CDR2 SVGIG (reference sequence). There are 14 residues in the CDR3. CDR3 residues: CAWTEGTGRSPLHF. For the CDR3, the DNA is TGTGCCTGGACTGAGGGGACAGGGAGATCACCCCTCCACTTT.

The genes are TRBV7-9 and TRBJ1-5; D possibly corresponds to TRBD1 (6 bases). Germline loops: CDR1 SEHNR, CDR2 FQNEAQ (reference sequence). The V end was cut by 1 base, the J end by 5 bases, with 12 bases between. This CDR3 comprises 15 residues. The CDR3 loop is CASSLGGTNHQPQHF. In nucleotides, the CDR3 is TGTGCCAGCAGCTTAGGAGGGACAAATCATCAGCCCCAGCATTTT.

This chain joins TRBV7-9 and TRBJ1-1, with 7 bases matching TRBD1. After removal of 6 bases from V and 4 bases from J, the junction contained 8 bases not matched to a gene. CDR3 length equals 14 residues. CDR1 is SEHNR and CDR2 is FQNEAQ in the germline V gene (reference sequence). The CDR3 loop is CASRSPTGPTEAFF. The CDR3, as DNA: TGTGCCAGCAGATCACCGACAGGGCCCACTGAAGCTTTCTTT. Variable domain in full (rest from reference TRBV7-9 and TRBJ1-1): DTGVSQNPRHKITKRGQNVTFRCDPISEHNRLYWYRQTLGQGPEFLTYFQNEAQLEKSRLLSDRFSAERPKGSFSTLEIQRTEQGDSAMYLCASRSPTGPTEAFFGQGTRLTVV.

The chain is built from TRBV9 and TRBJ2-2; TRBD2 matches at 7 bases. The germline CDR1 and CDR2 sequences are SGDLS and YYNGEE. This CDR3 has 13 amino acids. Losses at the gene ends were 7 bases for V and 4 bases for J; bases not matched to a gene: 4. In nucleotides, the CDR3 is TGTGCCAGCGGGGGGGAGTTCACCGGGGAGCTGTTTTTT. Protein product: CASGGEFTGELFF. The full variable domain, in which reference TRBV9 and TRBJ2-2 provide the parts outside the CDR3, is DSGVTQTPKHLITATGQRVTLRCSPRSGDLSVYWYQQSLDQGLQFLIQYYNGEERAKGNILERFSAQQFPDLHSELNLSSLELGDSALYFCASGGEFTGELFFGEGSRLTVL.